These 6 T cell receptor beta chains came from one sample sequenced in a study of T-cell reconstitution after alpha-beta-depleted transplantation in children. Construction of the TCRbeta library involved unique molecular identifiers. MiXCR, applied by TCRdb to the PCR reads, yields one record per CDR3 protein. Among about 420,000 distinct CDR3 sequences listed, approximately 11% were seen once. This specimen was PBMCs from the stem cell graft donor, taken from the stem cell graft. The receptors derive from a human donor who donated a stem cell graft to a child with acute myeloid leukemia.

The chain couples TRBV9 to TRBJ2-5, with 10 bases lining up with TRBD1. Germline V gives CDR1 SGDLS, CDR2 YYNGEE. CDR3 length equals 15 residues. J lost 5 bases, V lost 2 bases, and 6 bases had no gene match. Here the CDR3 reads CASSVRDRGGETQYF. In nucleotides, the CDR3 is TGTGCCAGCAGCGTCAGGGACAGGGGTGGGGAGACCCAGTACTTC.

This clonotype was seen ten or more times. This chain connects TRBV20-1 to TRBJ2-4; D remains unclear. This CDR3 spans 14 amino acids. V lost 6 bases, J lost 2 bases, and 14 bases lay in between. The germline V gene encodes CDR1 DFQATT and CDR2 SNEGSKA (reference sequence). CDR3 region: CSAPLEAPKNIQYF. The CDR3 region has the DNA TGCAGTGCCCCTCTTGAGGCCCCCAAAAACATTCAGTACTTC.

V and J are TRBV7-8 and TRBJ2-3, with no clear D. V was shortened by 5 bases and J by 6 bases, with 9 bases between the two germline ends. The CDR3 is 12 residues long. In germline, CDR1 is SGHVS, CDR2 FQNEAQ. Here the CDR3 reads CASSRDQDTQYF. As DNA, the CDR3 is TGTGCCAGCAGCCGTGACCAGGATACGCAGTATTTT.

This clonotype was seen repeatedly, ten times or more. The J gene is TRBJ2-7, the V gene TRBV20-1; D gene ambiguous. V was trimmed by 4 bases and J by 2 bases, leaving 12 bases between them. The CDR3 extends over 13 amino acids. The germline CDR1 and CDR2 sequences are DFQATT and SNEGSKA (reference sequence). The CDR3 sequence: CSAMGSPTYEQYF. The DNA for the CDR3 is TGCAGTGCTATGGGCTCGCCGACCTACGAGCAGTACTTC.

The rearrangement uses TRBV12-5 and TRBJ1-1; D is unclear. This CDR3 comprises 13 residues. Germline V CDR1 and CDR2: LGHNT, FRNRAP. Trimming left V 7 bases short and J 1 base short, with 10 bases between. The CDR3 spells CASAPDPNTEAFF. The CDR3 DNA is TGTGCTAGTGCCCCCGATCCGAACACTGAAGCTTTCTTT.

The CDR3 here is CASSFYGTRGDTQYF. For the CDR3, the DNA is TGTGCCAGCAGTTTCTATGGGACTCGGGGTGATACGCAGTATTTT. This rearrangement joins TRBV12-3 or TRBV12-4 to TRBJ2-3; D possibly corresponds to TRBD2 (6 bases). This CDR3 is 15 amino acids long. Trimming took off 3 bases at V and 6 bases at J, with 16 bases between the two ends.